Sequencing of this T cell receptor (beta chain) was carried out in a study of blood T cell repertoires in COVID-19. Study information: COVID-19 samples, acute and convalescent, were from the United States, Italy and Spain. Nucleic acid was either cDNA or gDNA, and it came from T cells, B-cell-depleted T cells, or PBMCs.

V was cut by 4 bases and J by 3 bases, with 13 bases left in between. CDR1 and CDR2 (germline): GTSNPN, SVGIG (reference sequence). The CDR3 loop spans 13 amino acids. The authors' processing: For nucleated cells, counts were estimated from reference gene primer amplification. Clones were read by immunoSEQ multiplex PCR, and TCRdb kept only the in-frame ones, dropping some. V and J calls and clone size follow that table, whereas D and trimming were derived from the DNA. The table lists tens of thousands of clones, about four fifths of them singletons. Those enrolled in Seattle joined during active infection and were followed longitudinally afterward.

This chain joins TRBV30 and TRBJ2-7; D may be TRBD1 (7 bases). The origin of this receptor is a man aged 65 to 85 with COVID-19, enrolled during active disease. Sequencing was done on a sample of peripheral blood. CDR3 loop: CAWNAGQYYEQYF. DNA of the CDR3: TGTGCCTGGAATGCGGGACAGTACTACGAGCAGTACTTC.